Each of the 9 T cell receptor beta chains below was sequenced from the same sample in a study of regulatory T cells in long-lasting Graves disease. Libraries of TCR beta came from iRepertoire HTBI primers plus Arm-PCR of CDR3 regions. From the multiplex PCR reads, TCRdb called clonotypes with MiXCR, one entry per CDR3 protein. The sample consists of about 460,000 distinct CDR3 sequences, 13% to 15% of them appearing once. Time point indicated: newly diagnosed GD, antithyroid drugs for less than 3 months. PBMCs were the source of the RNA used for TCR sequencing. These same data were also listed under a study on T cells in Graves' hyperthyroidism and ophthalmopathy.

The sequencing used peripheral blood mononuclear cells (PBMCs), collected at new diagnosis, from a patient treated with antithyroid drugs. The receptors shown here come from a woman in her forties or fifties with Graves disease.

The chain joins TRBV20-1 to TRBJ1-5; TRBD1 is a possible D gene (6 bases). Germline V lookup: CDR1 DFQATT, CDR2 SNEGSKA (reference sequence). The CDR3 covers 13 residues. V lost 3 bases and J 2 bases, leaving 8 bases between the germline ends. The CDR3 bases are TGCAGTGCTAGTAGGGGGGGCAATCAGCCCCAGCATTTT. This codes for CSASRGGNQPQHF.

This clonotype has ten or more counts. DNA for the CDR3: TGTGCCAGCAGGGGCGGGATAAGCTACAATGAGCAGTTCTTC. Translated: CASRGGISYNEQFF. The rearrangement links TRBV6-1 to TRBJ2-1, with a tentative D call TRBD2 (6 bases). The germline CDR1 and CDR2 sequences are MNHNS and SASEGT. The CDR3 sequence is 14 residues long. The V and J ends lost 6 bases and 3 bases respectively, with 12 bases between them.

This clonotype occurred a few times. This chain uses TRBV6-1 with TRBJ1-4; TRBD1 is a possible D gene (5 bases). V dropped 5 bases and J dropped 8 bases, with 12 bases sitting between them. Germline V gene lookup returns CDR1 MNHNS and CDR2 SASEGT. This CDR3 is built from 13 residues. The CDR3 DNA reads TGTGCCAGCAGTCCAGGGTTTGGAGAAAAACTGTTTTTT. It is translated as CASSPGFGEKLFF.

V and J are TRBV27 and TRBJ2-7; 11 nucleotides line up with TRBD1. CDR1 and CDR2 (germline): MNHEY, SMNVEV (reference sequence). The CDR3 runs to 15 residues. V was clipped by 5 bases and J by 6 bases; unmatched bases: 9. CDR3: CASSTSGTGGREQYF. The CDR3 DNA reads TGTGCCAGCAGTACTTCCGGGACAGGGGGTCGCGAGCAGTACTTC.

This clonotype was seen ten or more times. V usage is TRBV9 and J usage is TRBJ2-5; the match to TRBD2 covers 9 bases. Trimming cost V 0 bases and J 1 base; bases outside gene matches: 4. Germline CDR1 reads SGDLS; CDR2 reads YYNGEE. This CDR3 contains 16 residues. The CDR3 loop is CASSVVASGAQETQYF. The CDR3 DNA reads TGTGCCAGCAGCGTAGTCGCTAGCGGGGCCCAAGAGACCCAGTACTTC.

The rearrangement joins TRBV5-6 to TRBJ2-7, with TRBD1 identical over 7 bases. The trim removed 5 bases at V and 2 bases at J, leaving 10 bases unmatched. The CDR3 totals 15 residues. Germline assignment: CDR1 SGHDT and CDR2 YYEEEE. The CDR3 DNA follows: TGTGCCAGCAGGGGACCGGGACAGACCCCCTACGAGCAGTACTTC. This translates into CASRGPGQTPYEQYF. The variable domain in full, completed from reference TRBV5-6 and TRBJ2-7, reads DAGVTQSPTHLIKTRGQQVTLRCSPKSGHDTVSWYQQALGQGPQFIFQYYEEEERQRGNFPDRFSGHQFPNYSSELNVNALLLGDSALYLCASRGPGQTPYEQYFGPGTRLTVT.

The V call is TRBV6-5, the J call TRBJ2-5; 10 positions agree with TRBD2. Germline values: CDR1 MNHEY, CDR2 SVGAGI. V trimming: 0 bases; J trimming: 11 bases; junction bases outside the gene matches: 21. This CDR3 comprises 19 residues. The CDR3 reads CASSYSNSLRLAGVNEQYF. The CDR3 DNA reads as TGTGCCAGCAGTTACTCTAATAGTCTTCGGCTAGCGGGAGTAAATGAGCAGTACTTC.

In regard to this clonotype: This sequence may be a read error, since a much larger clone differs from it by one base. The chain combines TRBV28 with TRBJ1-1; possible D gene TRBD1, 5 bases. V dropped 6 bases and J dropped 4 bases, with 21 bases sitting between them. The CDR3 has 16 amino acids. Per the germline V gene, CDR1 is MDHEN and CDR2 is SYDVKM. CDR3 in amino acids: CASSRRFDSTGTEAFF. CDR3 nucleotide sequence: TGTGCCAGCAGCCGGAGGTTTGACAGTACTGGCACTGAAGCTTTCTTT.

The table lists this clonotype with a few counts. The DNA for the CDR3 is TGTGCCAGCAGTTACTCGGGGAGGATACAGGGGATGGGCTACACCTTC. This translates into CASSYSGRIQGMGYTF. This rearrangement joins TRBV6-2 or TRBV6-3 to TRBJ1-2, with TRBD1 matching 7 bases. CDR1 and CDR2 from the germline V gene are MNHEY and SVGEGT. V shed 0 bases, J shed 8 bases, and the junction held 12 bases outside the gene matches. This CDR3 has 16 amino acids.